Shown below are 28 T cell receptor beta chains from a single sample sequenced in a study of response to subunit inactivated influenza vaccine. MiXCR, run by TCRdb on the RT-PCR reads, gives a single entry per CDR3 protein. The repertoire holds 710,000 or so distinct CDR3 sequences, with 15% to 19% as singletons. The input for sequencing was PBMCs from blood, taken roughly 13 days after vaccination. The source of these receptors is a man in his forties or fifties who received an inactivated influenza vaccine.

V gene TRBV5-6 combines with J gene TRBJ2-5, with 10 positions matching TRBD2. The CDR3 loop spans 13 amino acids. V shed 2 bases and J 10 bases; nucleotides not matched to a gene: 5. The germline gives CDR1 SGHDT, CDR2 YYEEEE. CDR3 region: CASSFSSGGDQYF. The CDR3 region has the DNA TGTGCCAGCAGCTTTTCCAGCGGGGGGGACCAGTACTTC.

This clonotype was seen more than once but under ten times. The rearrangement links TRBV7-8 to TRBJ2-1; tentatively, D is TRBD2 (6 bases). The V end lost 0 bases, the J end lost 8 bases, and 17 bases lay between the germline ends. Germline CDR1 is SGHVS and CDR2 is FQNEAQ. The CDR3 has 16 residues. CDR3: CASSLAWSRGFDEQFF. CDR3 sequence (DNA): TGTGCCAGCAGCTTAGCGTGGTCCCGGGGGTTCGATGAGCAGTTCTTC.

In its sample, this clonotype was seen a few times. The chain has TRBV4-3 and TRBJ2-1; D might be TRBD1 (5 bases). Germline V CDR1 and CDR2: LGHNA, YSLEER. Trimming cost V 0 bases and J 4 bases, with 10 bases left between them. The CDR3 has 15 amino acids. The CDR3 region is CASSQDEDSYNEQFF. The CDR3 DNA follows: TGCGCCAGCAGCCAAGATGAAGACAGTTACAATGAGCAGTTCTTC.

About this clonotype: Its ends do not fully match the called genes, so a read error is possible. The chain is built from TRBV29-1 and TRBJ2-1; D is perhaps TRBD1 or TRBD2 (6 bases each). CDR1 is SQVTM and CDR2 is ANQGSEA in the germline V gene. This CDR3 region has 14 residues. The CDR3 reads CSVEGGLSYNEQFF. Written as DNA, the CDR3 is TGCAGCGTAGAAGGGGGGCTGTCCTACAATGAGCAGTTCTTC.

The chain joins TRBV20-1 to TRBJ2-6, with 10 positions matching TRBD2. The CDR3 spans 19 residues. CDR1 and CDR2 from the germline V gene are DFQATT and SNEGSKA (reference sequence). Trimming took 1 base from V and 0 from J; bases not matched to a gene: 9. CDR3 amino acids: CSARAQIAGGFSGANVLTF. CDR3 DNA: TGCAGTGCTAGAGCCCAAATAGCGGGGGGTTTCTCTGGGGCCAACGTCCTGACTTTC.

This clonotype was seen ten or more times. The chain recombines TRBV12-3 or TRBV12-4 with TRBJ2-5; possible D gene TRBD1, 5 bases. The CDR3 loop spans 12 amino acids. Trimming pared 3 bases from V and 4 bases from J, leaving 6 bases between. CDR3 sequence: CASSFQGETQYF. The CDR3, as DNA: TGTGCCAGCAGTTTCCAGGGAGAGACCCAGTACTTC.

The chain couples TRBV6-2 or TRBV6-3 to TRBJ1-1, with D possibly TRBD1 on 6 matching bases. There are 15 residues in the CDR3. From germline, CDR1 is MNHEY and CDR2 SVGEGT. The V end lost 6 bases, the J end lost 2 bases, and 16 bases lay between the germline ends. CDR3 residues: CASSKPGHVNTEAFF. The CDR3 region has the DNA TGTGCCAGCAGCAAACCGGGACACGTTAACACTGAAGCTTTCTTT.

This clonotype occurred a few times. The chain combines TRBV4-1 with TRBJ2-6; 7 bases agree with TRBD1. Per germline, CDR1 MGHRA and CDR2 YSYEKL. After removal of 0 bases from V and 4 bases from J, the junction contained 18 bases not matched to a gene. The CDR3 sequence is 21 residues long. CDR3 region: CASSQELEWYRGRGGANVLTF. The CDR3 coding sequence is TGCGCCAGCAGCCAAGAATTAGAATGGTACAGGGGAAGAGGCGGGGCCAACGTCCTGACTTTC.

The genes are TRBV30 and TRBJ2-7; no reliable D call. Trimming took 0 bases from V and 7 from J, leaving 16 bases between them. Per the germline V gene, CDR1 is GTSNPN and CDR2 is SVGIG (reference sequence). The CDR3 loop spans 14 amino acids. The CDR3 DNA sequence: TGTGCCTGGAGTGTACTCAACGGCGCCCGGGAGCAGTACTTC. Translated: CAWSVLNGAREQYF.

The chain couples TRBV15 to TRBJ2-3; D gene unclear. The CDR3 is made up of 14 amino acids. Trimming removed 0 bases at V and 5 bases at J, with 9 bases between. CDR1 is LNHNV, CDR2 YYDKDF, per germline (reference sequence). CDR3 sequence reads: CATSRDGILDTQYF. CDR3 DNA: TGTGCCACCAGCAGAGATGGCATCCTAGATACGCAGTATTTT. The full variable domain, in which reference TRBV15 and TRBJ2-3 provide the parts outside the CDR3, is DAMVIQNPRYQVTQFGKPVTLSCSQTLNHNVMYWYQQKSSQAPKLLFHYYDKDFNNEADTPDNFQSRRPNTSFCFLDIRSPGLGDTAMYLCATSRDGILDTQYFGPGTRLTVL.

At least ten counts were recorded for this clonotype. The rearrangement joins TRBV29-1 to TRBJ2-5; 8 bases line up with TRBD2. Germline assignment: CDR1 SQVTM and CDR2 ANQGSEA. This CDR3 contains 12 residues. Germline trimming cut 4 bases from V and 4 bases from J; bases unmatched to any gene: 2. CDR3: CSVAGGGETQYF. The DNA for the CDR3 is TGCAGCGTTGCCGGGGGGGGAGAGACCCAGTACTTC.

The rearrangement uses TRBV6-6 and TRBJ2-7, with 9 bases aligning to TRBD2. CDR3 length: 13 amino acids. CDR1 is MNHNY and CDR2 is SVGAGI in the germline V gene (reference sequence). V lost 11 bases and J lost 6; bases outside the gene matches: 11. The CDR3 protein is CAVSGSGAGEQYF. The DNA for the CDR3 is TGTGCCGTTAGCGGGAGCGGGGCGGGCGAGCAGTACTTC.

A single count supports this clonotype. The chain links TRBV5-4 to TRBJ2-1; D unresolved. In germline, CDR1 is SGHNT, CDR2 YYREEE (reference sequence). CDR3 length equals 13 residues. The germline V and J ends were trimmed by 5 bases and 6 bases, with 12 bases remaining between them. The CDR3 nucleotides are TGTGCCAGCAGTTTCGAGGCAATCAATGAGCAGTTCTTC. This translates into CASSFEAINEQFF. The variable domain in full, with the rest retrieved from reference TRBV5-4 and TRBJ2-1, is ETGVTQSPTHLIKTRGQQVTLRCSSQSGHNTVSWYQQALGQGPQFIFQYYREEENGRGNFPPRFSGLQFPNYSSELNVNALELDDSALYLCASSFEAINEQFFGPGTRLTVL.

This chain uses TRBV5-1 with TRBJ2-7, with D unclear. Germline loops: CDR1 SGHRS, CDR2 YFSETQ. The ends were cut back, 4 bases at V and 3 bases at J, with 20 bases in the middle. There are 16 residues in the CDR3. CDR3 DNA sequence: TGCGCCAGCAGCCCAGACCCGACTGGAGTAGTCTACGAGCAGTACTTC. Amino acid sequence: CASSPDPTGVVYEQYF.

This chain uses TRBV4-1 with TRBJ2-2; 11 bases are shared with TRBD2. The CDR3 is 18 amino acids. J gave up 2 bases and V 5 bases, and 10 bases lay outside the gene matches. Germline-derived CDR1 and CDR2 are MGHRA and YSYEKL. CDR3: CASSAYGTSGSNTGELFF. The CDR3 DNA reads as TGCGCCAGCAGCGCGTACGGGACTAGCGGCAGTAACACCGGGGAGCTGTTTTTT.

In DNA form, the CDR3 reads TGCGCCAGCAGTGTGCCCGGGGTGTCTGGAAACACCATATATTTT. Translating it yields CASSVPGVSGNTIYF. The V gene is TRBV10-2, the J gene TRBJ1-3; no clear D gene. The V gene lost 4 bases and the J gene lost 1 base, with 11 bases spanning the gap. The germline CDR1 and CDR2 sequences are WSHSY and SAAADI. This CDR3 comprises 15 residues.

This sequence joins TRBV30 and TRBJ2-7; D is undetermined. CDR3 length: 11 amino acids. Trimming left V 4 bases short and J 2 bases short, with 6 bases between. The germline V gene has CDR1 GTSNPN and CDR2 SVGIG (reference sequence). The CDR3 spells CAWTRTYEQYF. In DNA, the CDR3 is TGTGCCTGGACAAGGACCTACGAGCAGTACTTC.

This clonotype was detected only a few times. The rearrangement joins TRBV4-3 to TRBJ1-1, with 9 bases aligning to TRBD1. Unmatched junction bases numbered 3, after V lost 3 bases and J lost 4 bases. This CDR3 is 14 amino acids long. Per germline, CDR1 LGHNA and CDR2 YSLEER. CDR3 nucleotide sequence: TGCGCCAGCAGCCAGGGGGACAGGGCCACTGAAGCTTTCTTT. Translating gives CASSQGDRATEAFF.

On this clonotype itself: An end of the junction differs from the germline gene, which may be a read error. J is TRBJ1-5 and V is TRBV10-3; TRBD1 aligns across 8 bases. CDR1 is ENHRY, CDR2 SYGVKD, per germline. The CDR3 has 14 amino acids. In DNA form, the CDR3 reads TGTGCCACCAGTGACAGGGGCGAGAATCAGCCCCAGCATTTT. Residues: CATSDRGENQPQHF.

This chain connects TRBV20-1 to TRBJ1-5; D not certain. Trimming pared 1 base from V and 2 bases from J, leaving 6 bases between. Germline assignment: CDR1 DFQATT and CDR2 SNEGSKA (reference sequence). CDR3 length equals 13 residues. CDR3 loop: CSARGRGNQPQHF. CDR3 nucleotide sequence: TGCAGTGCTAGAGGGAGGGGCAATCAGCCCCAGCATTTT.

The chain joins TRBV29-1 to TRBJ2-1; D ambiguous. CDR1 and CDR2 from the germline V gene are SQVTM and ANQGSEA. Trimming pared 4 bases from V and 0 bases from J, leaving 7 bases between. The CDR3 is made up of 13 amino acids. The CDR3 DNA is TGCAGCGTTGTACTTGACTCCTACAATGAGCAGTTCTTC. This codes for CSVVLDSYNEQFF.

This chain uses TRBV28 with TRBJ2-5; TRBD2 aligns across 10 bases. The CDR3 contains 14 residues. Germline CDR1 is MDHEN and CDR2 is SYDVKM. V lost 4 bases to trimming and J lost 5 bases; unmatched junction nucleotides: 4. The CDR3 DNA sequence: TGTGCCAGCAGTTCTAGCGGGAGACTGGAGACCCAGTACTTC. Translation gives CASSSSGRLETQYF.

V is TRBV9 and J is TRBJ2-4; 7 bases fit TRBD1. CDR1 and CDR2 (germline): SGDLS, YYNGEE. CDR3 length: 16 amino acids. Trimming removed 3 bases from V and 0 bases from J; junction bases left unmatched: 6. CDR3 nucleotides: TGTGCCAGCAGCGAACAGGGGACCTTAGCCAAAAACATTCAGTACTTC. It encodes CASSEQGTLAKNIQYF.

This clonotype has a handful of counts. V is TRBV2 and J is TRBJ1-2, with D unresolved. This CDR3 comprises 12 residues. V lost 8 bases, J lost 4 bases, and 11 bases lay in between. In germline, CDR1 is SNHLY, CDR2 FYNNEI. The CDR3, as DNA: TGTGCCAGCGGGAGTAGTATCTATGGCTACACCTTC. Amino acids: CASGSSIYGYTF.

The genes are TRBV28 and TRBJ2-6; unclear D gene. V shed 10 bases and J shed 4 bases, with 11 bases lying between them. Germline V gives CDR1 MDHEN, CDR2 SYDVKM. This CDR3 is 13 amino acids long. The CDR3 loop is CATKGYGANVLTF. The CDR3 coding sequence is TGTGCCACCAAGGGTTACGGGGCCAACGTCCTGACTTTC.

This clonotype was detected only a few times. The V call is TRBV7-6, the J call TRBJ1-5, with 8 nucleotides matching TRBD1. This CDR3 is 16 amino acids long. Germline trimming cut 5 bases from V and 5 bases from J; bases unmatched to any gene: 11. CDR1 and CDR2 (germline): SGHVS, FNYEAQ. Written as DNA, the CDR3 is TGTGCCAGCAGCGCTCATGGACAGGGTTTGCATCAGCCCCAGCATTTT. This translates into CASSAHGQGLHQPQHF.

In DNA, the CDR3 is TGCGCCACTGTTTTTCGCGGCGAAAGCACAGATACGCAGTATTTT. Its protein product is CATVFRGESTDTQYF. V usage is TRBV23-1 and J usage is TRBJ2-3; D is unresolved. TRBV23-1 is filed as an ORF, its function uncertain. This CDR3 region has 15 residues. Trimming removed 10 bases from V and 0 bases from J, with 17 bases in between.

This clonotype came up many times. The chain has TRBV5-1 and TRBJ2-1; 7 nucleotides align to TRBD2. V dropped 0 bases and J dropped 2; count of bases not matched to a gene: 8. CDR1 SGHRS and CDR2 YFSETQ come from the germline V gene. The CDR3 sequence is 17 residues long. This CDR3 reads CASSLGRRGSAYNEQFF. The CDR3 nucleotides are TGCGCCAGCAGCTTGGGGCGGCGGGGGAGCGCCTACAATGAGCAGTTCTTC.